The sequence of this T cell receptor (beta chain) was determined in a study of T cells in Graves' hyperthyroidism and ophthalmopathy. A lack of ophthalmopathy progression within 18 months defined stable Graves' hyperthyroidism. Uncontrolled infections, other autoimmune diseases, pregnancy or lactation led to exclusion of patients. Diagnoses were established using clinical symptoms, serum thyroxine and TRAb, thyroid ultrasound and orbital computed tomography. Concerning this clonotype: Its antigen is unknown.

Germline V gives CDR1 MNHEY, CDR2 SMNVEV (reference sequence). Unmatched junction bases numbered 1, after V lost 5 bases and J lost 1 base. The CDR3 length is 15 residues. Study-wide findings and caveats: A model of 13 V-J features distinguished ophthalmopathy from stable hyperthyroidism.

Researchers took RNA transcripts and amplified the TCR beta CDR3 regions from them. When the TCR CDR3 underwent first-round RT-PCR, the HTBI primer set was used. TCRdb redid the calling of the multiplex PCR reads with MiXCR, one entry per CDR3 protein. This table holds roughly 350,000 distinct CDR3 sequences, 11% to 15% found once. The source of this sequence is a woman aged 30 to 39 with Graves' hyperthyroidism. This chain links TRBV27 with TRBJ2-5, with 13 bases that match TRBD2. The source material was blood. The CDR3 is CASSGLAGAQETQYF. CDR3 DNA: TGTGCCAGCAGTGGACTAGCGGGGGCCCAAGAGACCCAGTACTTC.